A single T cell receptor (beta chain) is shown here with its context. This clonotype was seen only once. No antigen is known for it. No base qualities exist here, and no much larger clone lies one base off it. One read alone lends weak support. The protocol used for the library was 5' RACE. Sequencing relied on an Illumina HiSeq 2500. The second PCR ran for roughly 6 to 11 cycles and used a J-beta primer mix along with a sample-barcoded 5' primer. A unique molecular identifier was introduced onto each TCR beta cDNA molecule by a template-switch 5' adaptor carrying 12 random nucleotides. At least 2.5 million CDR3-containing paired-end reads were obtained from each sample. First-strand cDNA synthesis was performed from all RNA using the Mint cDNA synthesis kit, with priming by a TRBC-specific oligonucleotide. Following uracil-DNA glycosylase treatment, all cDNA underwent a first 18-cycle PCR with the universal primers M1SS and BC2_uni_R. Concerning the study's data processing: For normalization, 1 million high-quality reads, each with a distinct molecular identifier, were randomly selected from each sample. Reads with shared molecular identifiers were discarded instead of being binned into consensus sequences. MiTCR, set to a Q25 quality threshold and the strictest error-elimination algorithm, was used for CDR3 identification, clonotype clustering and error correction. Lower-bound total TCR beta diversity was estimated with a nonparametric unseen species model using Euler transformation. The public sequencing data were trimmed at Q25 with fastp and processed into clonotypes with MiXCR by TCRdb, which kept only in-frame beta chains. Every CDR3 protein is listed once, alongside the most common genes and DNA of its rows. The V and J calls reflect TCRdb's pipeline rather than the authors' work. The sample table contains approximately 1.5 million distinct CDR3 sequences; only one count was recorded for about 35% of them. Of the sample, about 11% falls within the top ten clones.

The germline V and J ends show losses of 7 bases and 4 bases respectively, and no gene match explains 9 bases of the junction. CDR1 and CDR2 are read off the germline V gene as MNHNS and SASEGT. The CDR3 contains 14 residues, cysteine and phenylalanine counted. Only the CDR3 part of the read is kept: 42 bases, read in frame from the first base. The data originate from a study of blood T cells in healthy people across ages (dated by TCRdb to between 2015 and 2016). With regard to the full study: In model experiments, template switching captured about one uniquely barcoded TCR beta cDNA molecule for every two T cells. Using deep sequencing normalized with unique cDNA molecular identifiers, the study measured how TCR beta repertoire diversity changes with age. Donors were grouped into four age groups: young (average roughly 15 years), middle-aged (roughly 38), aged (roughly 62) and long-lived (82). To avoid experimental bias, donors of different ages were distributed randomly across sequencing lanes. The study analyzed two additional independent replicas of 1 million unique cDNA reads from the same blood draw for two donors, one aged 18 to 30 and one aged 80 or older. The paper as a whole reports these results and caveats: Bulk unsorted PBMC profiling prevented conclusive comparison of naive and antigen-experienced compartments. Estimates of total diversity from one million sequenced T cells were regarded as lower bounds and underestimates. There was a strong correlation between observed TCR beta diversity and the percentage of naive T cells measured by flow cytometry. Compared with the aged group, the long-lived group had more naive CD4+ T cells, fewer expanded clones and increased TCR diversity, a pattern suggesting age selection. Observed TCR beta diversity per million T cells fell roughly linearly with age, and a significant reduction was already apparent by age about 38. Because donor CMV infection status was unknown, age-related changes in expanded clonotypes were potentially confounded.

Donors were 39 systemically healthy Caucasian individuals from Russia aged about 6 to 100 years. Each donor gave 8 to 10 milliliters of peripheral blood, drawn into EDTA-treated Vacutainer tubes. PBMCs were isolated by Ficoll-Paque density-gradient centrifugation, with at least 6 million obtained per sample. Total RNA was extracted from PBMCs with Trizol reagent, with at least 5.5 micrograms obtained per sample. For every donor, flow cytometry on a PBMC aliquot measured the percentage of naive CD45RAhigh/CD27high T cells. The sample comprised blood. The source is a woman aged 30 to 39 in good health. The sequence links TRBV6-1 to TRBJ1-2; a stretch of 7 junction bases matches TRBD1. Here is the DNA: TGTGCCAGCATTGAGGGGGCGCTTAGCTATGGCTACACCTTC. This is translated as CASIEGALSYGYTF.